A selection of T cell receptor beta chains follows, all from one sample in a study of T cell responses to AZD1222 COVID-19 vaccine. Sequenced by immunoSEQ multiplex PCR; TCRdb stores in-frame clones only, minus some. The table lists 92,000 or so clones, roughly 87% of them singletons. The specimen was peripheral blood, collected on day 0 of AZD1222 vaccination. These receptors were taken from an adult in good health. CDR3s include the opening cysteine and the closing phenylalanine or tryptophan. D genes are given only for firm matches. Size is omitted from some rows. Given values are once, few, many or a class for expanded clones.

D: NA; V: TRBV15; size: NA; J: TRBJ2-5; DNA: TGTGCCACCAGCCCTGGGCCCGGCTATGTCGTAGAGACCCAGTACTTC; CDR3: CATSPGPGYVVETQYF
D: NA; V: TRBV11-1; size: NA; J: TRBJ1-2; DNA: TGTGCCAGCAGCCCGACCCGGGGGCCGGGTGGCTACACCTTC; CDR3: CASSPTRGPGGYTF
D: NA; V: TRBV7-3; size: NA; J: TRBJ2-7; DNA: TGTGCCAGCAGCTTAAGGGGGCGGGGGCAGCGGGACGAGCAGTACTTC; CDR3: CASSLRGRGQRDEQYF
D: NA; V: TRBV18; size: NA; J: TRBJ2-5; DNA: TGTGCCAGCTCACCTTCACAGAACCAAGAGACCCAGTACTTC; CDR3: CASSPSQNQETQYF
D: NA; V: TRBV6-5; size: NA; J: TRBJ1-2; DNA: TGTGCCAGCAGCGTTGGGGGGATTGCTGGCTACACCTTC; CDR3: CASSVGGIAGYTF
D: NA; V: TRBV2; size: NA; J: TRBJ1-1; DNA: TGTGCCAGCAGTGAGGAGCCCTGGGCTGAAGCTTTCTTT; CDR3: CASSEEPWAEAFF
D: NA; V: TRBV28; size: NA; J: TRBJ1-5; DNA: TGTGCCAGCAGTCCAAACGGGCCAGGGTCCGCGCAATGGCCTTTT; CDR3: CASSPNGPGSAQWPF
D: NA; V: TRBV19; size: NA; J: TRBJ1-2; DNA: TGTGCCAGTAGTCCTACGAGGGCCCCCTATGGCTACACCTTC; CDR3: CASSPTRAPYGYTF
D: NA; V: TRBV21-1; size: NA; J: TRBJ1-1; DNA: TGTGCCAGCAGCAAAAATCAGTCGGTCACTGAAGCTTTCTTT; CDR3: CASSKNQSVTEAFF
D: TRBD1; V: TRBV10-3; size: NA; J: TRBJ1-1; DNA: TGTGCCATCAGTCTAAGGGACAGGGGGGATACTGAAGCTTTCTTT; CDR3: CAISLRDRGDTEAFF
D: NA; V: TRBV7-3; size: NA; J: TRBJ2-2; DNA: TGTGCCAGCAGCCTCCGGGCTACCGGGGAGCTGTTTTTT; CDR3: CASSLRATGELFF
D: NA; V: TRBV5-4; size: NA; J: TRBJ1-1; DNA: TGTGCCAGCAGCTTGGCTTACCCAGGAGGGAAAACTGAAGCTTTCTTT; CDR3: CASSLAYPGGKTEAFF
D: NA; V: TRBV7-2; size: NA; J: TRBJ2-7; DNA: TGTGCCAGCAGACAAAGTTTAGGAGTCTACGAGCAGTACTTC; CDR3: CASRQSLGVYEQYF
D: NA; V: TRBV28; size: NA; J: TRBJ1-5; DNA: TGTGCCAGCAGTTTAAGGACAGAAAGCAATCAGCCCCAGCATTTT; CDR3: CASSLRTESNQPQHF
D: NA; V: TRBV11-2; size: NA; J: TRBJ1-2; DNA: TGTGCCAGCAGCTTAGTTGCAGTGGATCATGGCTACACCTTC; CDR3: CASSLVAVDHGYTF
D: TRBD2; V: TRBV4-1; size: NA; J: TRBJ2-1; DNA: TGCGCCTCCAGACTAGCGGGGGGCTCCTACAATGAGCAGTTCTTC; CDR3: CASRLAGGSYNEQFF
D: NA; V: TRBV29-1; size: NA; J: TRBJ1-1; DNA: TGCAGCGTTGACGTAGGTATGTACACTGAAGCTTTCTTT; CDR3: CSVDVGMYTEAFF
D: TRBD1; V: TRBV18; size: few; J: TRBJ2-7; DNA: TGTGCCAGCTCCCCCGGGACAGGGACCGAGCAGTACTTC; CDR3: CASSPGTGTEQYF
D: NA; V: TRBV25-1; size: few; J: TRBJ1-2; DNA: TGTGCCAGCAGTACGTCAGGGGTGGGTGGCTACACCTTC; CDR3: CASSTSGVGGYTF
D: TRBD1; V: TRBV5-1; size: few; J: TRBJ2-7; DNA: TGCGCCAGCAGCTTGACAGGGGGTCCCTACGAGCAGTACTTC; CDR3: CASSLTGGPYEQYF
D: TRBD1; V: TRBV20-1; size: NA; J: TRBJ1-2; DNA: TGCAGTGCTAGTGAAGGGGGCGTGGGGTATGGCTACACCTTC; CDR3: CSASEGGVGYGYTF
D: TRBD1; V: TRBV7-9; size: NA; J: TRBJ2-1; DNA: TGTGCCAGCAGCGAGGGACAGGGGGCCTACAATGAGCAGTTCTTC; CDR3: CASSEGQGAYNEQFF
D: TRBD1; V: TRBV5-1; size: NA; J: TRBJ1-2; DNA: TGCGCCAGCAGCTTTGGACAGGGGGCGTATGGCTACACCTTC; CDR3: CASSFGQGAYGYTF
D: TRBD2; V: TRBV7-8; size: once; J: TRBJ2-1; DNA: TGTGCCAGCAGCATAGGGACTAGCCGCTACAATGAGCAGTTCTTC; CDR3: CASSIGTSRYNEQFF
D: NA; V: TRBV7-9; size: NA; J: TRBJ1-2; DNA: TGTGCCAGCACCCAAGGCGGTAATTTAAACTATGGCTACACCTTC; CDR3: CASTQGGNLNYGYTF
D: TRBD2; V: TRBV7-3; size: few; J: TRBJ2-5; DNA: TGTGCCAGCAGCTTAACTGGGACTAGCGGGGGAAAGACCCAGTACTTC; CDR3: CASSLTGTSGGKTQYF
D: TRBD1; V: TRBV10-3; size: NA; J: TRBJ2-7; DNA: TGTGCCATCAGTGAAGGACAGGGGGACTACGAGCAGTACTTC; CDR3: CAISEGQGDYEQYF
D: TRBD1; V: TRBV30; size: NA; J: TRBJ1-5; DNA: TGTGCCTGGGGGGCAGGGGGCGAGCAGCCCCAGCATTTT; CDR3: CAWGAGGEQPQHF
D: NA; V: TRBV6-6; size: NA; J: TRBJ1-5; DNA: TGTGCCAGCAGTAACCAGCCCCAGCATTTT; CDR3: CASSNQPQHF
D: NA; V: TRBV18; size: NA; J: TRBJ1-2; DNA: TGTGCCAGCTCATCAAGTTACGGGACCCAAAGAATTGATGGCTACACCTTC; CDR3: CASSSSYGTQRIDGYTF
D: NA; V: TRBV2; size: NA; J: TRBJ2-2; DNA: TGTGCCAGCAGCGGGGGGCCGAACACCGGGGAGCTGTTTTTT; CDR3: CASSGGPNTGELFF
D: NA; V: TRBV19; size: NA; J: TRBJ1-1; DNA: TGTGCCAGTGATAACAGGGTGAACACTGAAGCTTTCTTT; CDR3: CASDNRVNTEAFF
D: TRBD1; V: TRBV5-1; size: NA; J: TRBJ1-2; DNA: TGCGCCAGCAGCGAGACCGAGACAGGGGGGAACTATGGCTACACCTTC; CDR3: CASSETETGGNYGYTF
D: NA; V: TRBV7-9; size: NA; J: TRBJ2-7; DNA: TGTGCCAGCACCGAGGGGTTTTACGAGCAGTACTTC; CDR3: CASTEGFYEQYF
D: NA; V: TRBV24-1; size: NA; J: TRBJ2-3; DNA: TGTGCCACCAGTGATTTCCAGACAGATACGCAGTATTTT; CDR3: CATSDFQTDTQYF
D: NA; V: TRBV6-5; size: NA; J: TRBJ2-1; DNA: TGTGCCAGCATCCCCCAGGGGTCGAGTCGCACTGAGCAGTTCTTC; CDR3: CASIPQGSSRTEQFF
D: TRBD1; V: TRBV7-6; size: NA; J: TRBJ1-2; DNA: TGTGCCAGCAGCTTAGGGACGACAGGGGGGAGAAACTATGGCTACACCTTC; CDR3: CASSLGTTGGRNYGYTF